Presented here are 24 T cell receptor beta chains from one specimen sequenced in a study of breast tumors, draining lymph nodes, adjacent tissues. A single record per CDR3 protein comes from TCRdb applying MiXCR to the multiplex PCR reads. This sample has 10,000 or so distinct CDR3 sequences; around 40% occur once, and the top ten carry roughly 15%. What was sequenced was tumor-adjacent breast tissue. The receptors stem from a female donor with breast cancer. Some clones in this sample may be carry-over from other donors' samples.

This clonotype has more than one count but fewer than ten. V and J are TRBV10-1 and TRBJ2-3, with TRBD2 matching 11 bases. The germline gives CDR1 WNHNN, CDR2 SYGVQD (reference sequence). CDR3 length: 16 amino acids. The V gene end was trimmed by 6 bases and the J gene end by 4 bases; junction bases not matched to a gene: 9. CDR3 DNA: TGCGCCAGCAGCGAAGGGACTAGCGGAGGTTCAGATACGCAGTATTTT. Its translation: CASSEGTSGGSDTQYF.

This clonotype was seen ten or more times. This chain uses TRBV28 with TRBJ2-5; D is perhaps TRBD1 or TRBD2 (5 bases each). The CDR3 extends over 15 amino acids. CDR1 is MDHEN and CDR2 is SYDVKM in the germline V gene. Between the trimmed V and J ends, which lost 5 bases and 3 bases, there was a span of 16 bases. CDR3 sequence (DNA): TGTGCCAGCAGTCCTCTCGGGACGCCAGAAGAGACCCAGTACTTC. It is translated as CASSPLGTPEETQYF.

This clonotype is deemed medium-sized (0.01 to 0.1%). At one end the junction does not follow the germline gene, possibly because of a read error. The chain links TRBV20-1 to TRBJ2-3; 12 nucleotides agree with TRBD1. The CDR3 runs 12 residues. CDR1 and CDR2 (germline): DFQATT, SNEGSKA (reference sequence). CDR3 sequence: CSGDRGPDTQYF. The CDR3 DNA reads as TGTAGTGGGGACAGGGGGCCAGATACGCAGTATTTT.

A word on this clonotype: A much larger clone differs from this one at a single base, so this may be a read error. V gene TRBV4-2 combines with J gene TRBJ1-4; TRBD1 agrees at 7 bases. Germline trimming cut 0 bases from V and 6 bases from J; bases unmatched to any gene: 7. Germline assignment: CDR1 LGHNA and CDR2 YNFKEQ. The CDR3 spans 16 residues. CDR3 nucleotides: TGTGCCAGCAGCCAAGAAACCCAGGGGGGGGATGAAAAACTGTTTTTT. Translated, it gives CASSQETQGGDEKLFF.

This clonotype rates as medium-sized. CDR3 loop: CSATLGGDHSYEQYF. The CDR3, as DNA: TGCAGTGCTACACTCGGTGGGGACCACTCCTACGAGCAGTACTTC. V usage is TRBV20-1 and J usage is TRBJ2-7; tentatively, D is TRBD1 or TRBD2 (5 bases each). V lost 4 bases to trimming and J lost 0 bases, with 16 bases between them. Germline V CDR1 and CDR2: DFQATT, SNEGSKA (reference sequence). The CDR3 has 15 residues.

This rearrangement joins TRBV12-5 to TRBJ1-6; D possibly corresponds to TRBD1 (5 bases). The germline V gene encodes CDR1 LGHNT and CDR2 FRNRAP. The CDR3 runs 16 residues. CDR3: CASSPGTGTYNSPLHF. CDR3 bases: TGTGCCAGCAGTCCCGGGACGGGGACCTATAATTCACCCCTCCACTTT.

J is TRBJ1-1 and V is TRBV5-1; D might be TRBD1 (6 bases). CDR1 and CDR2 (germline): SGHRS, YFSETQ. The CDR3 loop spans 18 amino acids. Trimming shortened V by 0 bases and J by 3 bases, and 21 bases separated the two germline ends. The DNA for the CDR3 is TGCGCCAGCAGCTTGGATTTGGAGGAGGGGGTCGGGTACACTGAAGCTTTCTTT. Its translation is CASSLDLEEGVGYTEAFF. Variable domain in full (rest from reference TRBV5-1 and TRBJ1-1): KAGVTQTPRYLIKTRGQQVTLSCSPISGHRSVSWYQQTPGQGLQFLFEYFSETQRNKGNFPGRFSGRQFSNSRSEMNVSTLELGDSALYLCASSLDLEEGVGYTEAFFGQGTRLTVV.

This clonotype is deemed large. This chain links TRBV2 with TRBJ2-7, with D perhaps being TRBD1 or TRBD2 (5 bases each). This CDR3 region has 15 residues. V was clipped by 6 bases and J by 0 bases, with 15 bases between them. Germline CDR1 and CDR2: SNHLY and FYNNEI. The CDR3 nucleotides read TGTGCCAGCAGAATGGGGACCCAGAGCTCCTACGAGCAGTACTTC. It is translated as CASRMGTQSSYEQYF.

CDR3 region: CASRAFRGTGNQPQHF. As DNA, the CDR3 is TGTGCCAGCAGAGCCTTCAGGGGTACTGGCAATCAGCCCCAGCATTTT. This chain links TRBV6-5 with TRBJ1-5, with D possibly matching TRBD1 (6 bases). The germline V gene has CDR1 MNHEY and CDR2 SVGAGI. The CDR3 totals 16 residues. V was trimmed by 6 bases and J by 2 bases, leaving 17 bases between them.

The gene calls are TRBV5-4 and TRBJ2-5; 11 bases fit TRBD2. The CDR3 consists of 17 residues. The V segment lost 2 bases and the J segment 4 bases; nucleotides outside the gene matches: 10. In germline, CDR1 is SGHNT, CDR2 YYREEE (reference sequence). The DNA for the CDR3 is TGTGCCAGCAGCTTTCCTACTAGCGGGAGACCAGGAGAGACCCAGTACTTC. This encodes CASSFPTSGRPGETQYF.

This clonotype was detected many times. J is TRBJ2-7 and V is TRBV5-4; 11 positions match TRBD1. CDR1 and CDR2 (germline): SGHNT, YYREEE (reference sequence). This CDR3 has 15 residues. V was clipped by 3 bases and J by 3 bases; unmatched bases: 5. For the CDR3, the DNA is TGTGCCAGCAGCTACGGGACAGGGGGAGGCTACGAGCAGTACTTC. Translating gives CASSYGTGGGYEQYF.

This clonotype occurred many times. The chain links TRBV19 to TRBJ1-5; 8 bases match TRBD1. The CDR3 sequence is 20 residues long. V trimming: 0 bases; J trimming: 0 bases; junction bases outside the gene matches: 13. CDR1 is LNHDA and CDR2 is SQIVND in the germline V gene (reference sequence). CDR3 protein: CASSIDRETGASNSNQPQHF. CDR3 DNA sequence: TGTGCCAGTAGTATAGATCGCGAGACAGGGGCTTCCAATAGCAATCAGCCCCAGCATTTT. Full variable domain (rest looked up from reference TRBV19 and TRBJ1-5): DGGITQSPKYLFRKEGQNVTLSCEQNLNHDAMYWYRQDPGQGLRLIYYSQIVNDFQKGDIAEGYSVSREKKESFPLTVTSAQKNPTAFYLCASSIDRETGASNSNQPQHFGDGTRLSIL.

The rearrangement links TRBV5-1 to TRBJ2-2; TRBD2 aligns across 10 bases. This CDR3 is 15 amino acids long. Germline V CDR1 and CDR2: SGHRS, YFSETQ. The J segment lost 1 base and the V segment lost 3 bases, leaving 0 bases of the junction unmatched. DNA for the CDR3: TGCGCCAGCAGCTGGACTAGCGGGAACACCGGGGAGCTGTTTTTT. The encoded protein is CASSWTSGNTGELFF.

This clonotype was observed once. V usage is TRBV15 and J usage is TRBJ2-7; D perhaps matches TRBD1 (6 bases). CDR1 is LNHNV, CDR2 YYDKDF, per germline (reference sequence). The CDR3 covers 13 residues. The V end was cut by 5 bases, the J end by 3 bases, with 11 bases between. CDR3 in amino acids: CATSQGKLYEQYF. For the CDR3, the DNA is TGTGCCACCAGCCAGGGGAAACTCTACGAGCAGTACTTC.

This chain uses TRBV7-2 with TRBJ1-5; D call uncertain. CDR1 is SGHTA, CDR2 FQGNSA, per germline. The V end was cut by 1 base, the J end by 1 base, with 8 bases between. The CDR3 totals 15 residues. This CDR3 is CASSLVAGSNQPQHF. Here the CDR3 DNA reads TGTGCCAGCAGCTTAGTGGCGGGGAGCAATCAGCCCCAGCATTTT.

This clonotype is medium-sized within its sample. The chain uses TRBV20-1 and TRBJ2-2; the match to TRBD1 covers 10 bases. This CDR3 has 16 residues. The trim removed 2 bases at V and 3 bases at J, leaving 6 bases unmatched. Looked up from germline, CDR1 is DFQATT and CDR2 is SNEGSKA (reference sequence). CDR3: CSARSGTGAYTGELFF. Here the CDR3 DNA reads TGCAGTGCTAGATCCGGGACAGGGGCTTACACCGGGGAGCTGTTTTTT.

The chain is built from TRBV5-1 and TRBJ2-7; 8 nucleotides agree with TRBD1. The CDR3 length is 15 residues. CDR1 and CDR2 (germline): SGHRS, YFSETQ. J was trimmed by 6 bases and V by 1 base; bases with no gene match: 9. CDR3 amino acids: CASSLQTGGLGEQYF. DNA of the CDR3: TGCGCCAGCAGCTTGCAAACAGGGGGTCTGGGCGAGCAGTACTTC.

At least ten counts were recorded for this clonotype. The chain links TRBV24-1 to TRBJ2-2; 9 bases line up with TRBD1. Germline trimming cut 4 bases from V and 9 bases from J; bases unmatched to any gene: 8. Germline loops: CDR1 KGHDR, CDR2 SFDVKD. The CDR3 has 15 residues. DNA for the CDR3: TGTGCCACCAGTGACCCTGGACAGGGGCACCGGGAGCTGTTTTTT. Translated: CATSDPGQGHRELFF.

The chain recombines TRBV6-5 with TRBJ1-1; D call uncertain. This CDR3 is 15 amino acids long. The V gene's germline CDR1 is MNHEY and CDR2 SVGAGI. V shed 4 bases and J shed 7 bases, with 19 bases lying between them. The CDR3 region is CASSFKVSGEGEAFF. CDR3 nucleotides: TGTGCCAGCAGTTTCAAGGTCTCCGGGGAGGGTGAAGCTTTCTTT.

This chain connects TRBV20-1 to TRBJ1-1; TRBD1 is a possible D gene (5 bases). Germline CDR1 is DFQATT and CDR2 is SNEGSKA (reference sequence). Trimming pared 0 bases from V and 6 bases from J, leaving 8 bases between. The CDR3 contains 12 residues. The CDR3 protein is CSAREGTPEAFF. In DNA form, the CDR3 reads TGCAGTGCTAGAGAGGGGACCCCTGAAGCTTTCTTT.

This chain links TRBV4-1 with TRBJ2-1; D unclear. The germline CDR1 and CDR2 sequences are MGHRA and YSYEKL. The V gene lost 1 base and the J gene lost 2 bases, with 18 bases spanning the gap. The CDR3 contains 18 residues. This CDR3 reads CASSQGLSGRTTYNEQFF. Written as DNA, the CDR3 is TGCGCCAGCAGCCAAGGTCTGTCGGGCCGAACCACCTACAATGAGCAGTTCTTC.

This clonotype was recorded many times. The genes are TRBV6-1 and TRBJ1-3; 7 nucleotides agree with TRBD1. Germline CDR1 is MNHNS and CDR2 is SASEGT. After removal of 5 bases from V and 2 bases from J, the junction contained 0 bases not matched to a gene. The CDR3 contains 13 residues. The CDR3 here is CASSQGAGNTIYF. In DNA, the CDR3 is TGTGCCAGCAGTCAGGGGGCTGGAAACACCATATATTTT.

The gene calls are TRBV6-1 and TRBJ1-5, with no clear D. Trimming stripped 7 bases from V and 5 bases from J, with 15 bases between. CDR1 is MNHNS, CDR2 SASEGT, per germline. The length of the CDR3 is 14 residues. The CDR3 sequence is CASKIWSNDQPQHF. CDR3 sequence (DNA): TGTGCCAGCAAGATTTGGTCCAACGATCAGCCCCAGCATTTT.

The rearrangement uses TRBV19 and TRBJ2-2; 8 positions match TRBD1. Trimming at V came to 5 bases and at J to 9 bases, leaving 11 bases not matched to a gene. CDR1 is LNHDA and CDR2 is SQIVND in the germline V gene (reference sequence). This CDR3 has 15 amino acids. Here the CDR3 reads CASSASRTGIRELFF. The DNA for the CDR3 is TGTGCCAGTAGTGCTTCCCGGACAGGGATCCGGGAGCTGTTTTTT.